The 22 T cell receptor beta chains reported below all come from one sample, sequenced in a study of T-cell reconstitution after alpha-beta-depleted transplantation in children. Preparation of the TCRbeta library used unique molecular identifiers. MiXCR was run by TCRdb on the PCR reads, yielding one entry per CDR3 protein. Of approximately 630,000 distinct CDR3 sequences in the sample, around 13% were seen once. Specimen: PBMCs, collected before TCRalphabeta/CD19-depleted stem cell transplant. These receptors all come from a girl aged 2 to 10 with congenital amegakaryocytic thrombocytopenia, due to receive a stem cell transplant.

This clonotype was detected a few times. The J gene is TRBJ2-7, the V gene TRBV4-1, with D tentatively TRBD1 (6 bases). The ends were cut back, 1 base at V and 2 bases at J, with 9 bases in the middle. The CDR3 is made up of 14 amino acids. CDR1 is MGHRA, CDR2 YSYEKL, per germline. This CDR3 reads CASSQVKGAYEQYF. The CDR3 DNA is TGCGCCAGCAGCCAAGTTAAGGGGGCCTACGAGCAGTACTTC.

The chain links TRBV11-3 to TRBJ2-7; no reliable D call. CDR3 length: 13 amino acids. Per the germline V gene, CDR1 is SGHNT and CDR2 is YENEEA. Trimming shortened V by 5 bases and J by 7 bases, and 15 bases separated the two germline ends. CDR3 region: CASSRDAVNEQYF. The CDR3, as DNA: TGTGCCAGCAGCAGAGATGCCGTAAATGAGCAGTACTTC.

This clonotype has at least ten counts. The CDR3 region has the DNA TGCAGTGCCTTTCGGGGTACCCAAGAGACCCAGTACTTC. Translating gives CSAFRGTQETQYF. This sequence joins TRBV20-1 and TRBJ2-5; TRBD2 might be the D (5 bases). V was pared by 6 bases and J by 1 base, with 12 bases between. Germline V gene data show CDR1 as DFQATT and CDR2 as SNEGSKA (reference sequence). This CDR3 is 13 amino acids long.

The table lists this clonotype with a few counts. The CDR3 DNA reads as TGTGCCAGCAGTCAGGACAGGGGGATCACAGATACGCAGTATTTT. Its protein product is CASSQDRGITDTQYF. The chain combines TRBV2 with TRBJ2-3; 10 positions match TRBD1. Trimming took 5 bases from V and 2 from J; bases not matched to a gene: 4. This CDR3 region has 15 residues. CDR1 is SNHLY and CDR2 is FYNNEI in the germline V gene.

This clonotype was detected a few times. The chain couples TRBV29-1 to TRBJ2-2; D not certain. This CDR3 is 12 amino acids long. The V end lost 4 bases, the J end lost 5 bases, and 8 bases lay between the germline ends. Germline V gene sequence: CDR1 SQVTM, CDR2 ANQGSEA. CDR3 DNA sequence: TGCAGCGTTGCGGCTCTGACCGGGGAGCTGTTTTTT. Encoded protein: CSVAALTGELFF.

The sample holds many counts of this clonotype. The J gene is TRBJ2-2, the V gene TRBV5-1; D might be TRBD2 (5 bases). Trimming shortened V by 2 bases and J by 7 bases, and 12 bases separated the two germline ends. The germline V gene has CDR1 SGHRS and CDR2 YFSETQ. The CDR3 is 14 residues long. The CDR3 coding sequence is TGCGCCAGCAGCTTACTAGGACGCATCGGGGAGCTGTTTTTT. This translates into CASSLLGRIGELFF. The complete variable domain, with remaining parts taken from reference TRBV5-1 and TRBJ2-2, reads KAGVTQTPRYLIKTRGQQVTLSCSPISGHRSVSWYQQTPGQGLQFLFEYFSETQRNKGNFPGRFSGRQFSNSRSEMNVSTLELGDSALYLCASSLLGRIGELFFGEGSRLTVL.

The chain links TRBV20-1 to TRBJ2-7; D remains unclear. The CDR3 has 14 amino acids. Germline V lookup: CDR1 DFQATT, CDR2 SNEGSKA (reference sequence). The V and J ends lost 6 bases and 2 bases respectively, with 17 bases between them. The CDR3 coding sequence is TGCAGTGCCCCACTTCAGGCGGAAACCTACGAGCAGTACTTC. Its protein is CSAPLQAETYEQYF.

This clonotype was observed a few times. The V gene is TRBV24-1, the J gene TRBJ2-1, with 7 nucleotides matching TRBD2. Looked up from germline, CDR1 is KGHDR and CDR2 is SFDVKD. V shed 9 bases, J shed 1 base, and the junction held 11 bases outside the gene matches. There are 16 residues in the CDR3. This chain's CDR3 is CATGEGGSGSYNEQFF. DNA for the CDR3: TGTGCCACCGGGGAGGGCGGGAGTGGTTCCTACAATGAGCAGTTCTTC.

In regard to this clonotype: Being one base from a much bigger clone, this may be a read error. The chain uses TRBV28 and TRBJ1-1, with D possibly matching TRBD1 (5 bases). Germline V gene data show CDR1 as MDHEN and CDR2 as SYDVKM. V shed 7 bases and J shed 8 bases, with 17 bases lying between them. The CDR3 sequence is 13 residues long. The CDR3 DNA follows: TGTGCCAGCACTTCCCCGTGGGGGTCCGAAGCTTTCTTT. Its protein is CASTSPWGSEAFF.

Many counts were recorded for this clonotype. V and J are TRBV20-1 and TRBJ1-1, with D unresolved. The CDR3 has 13 amino acids. In germline, CDR1 is DFQATT, CDR2 SNEGSKA (reference sequence). Trimming stripped 6 bases from V and 0 bases from J, with 11 bases between. The CDR3 region is CSAPNALNTEAFF. CDR3 nucleotides: TGCAGTGCCCCAAATGCCCTGAACACTGAAGCTTTCTTT.

V is TRBV7-9 and J is TRBJ1-1; 8 bases are shared with TRBD1. CDR3 length: 12 residues. Germline V lookup: CDR1 SEHNR, CDR2 FQNEAQ (reference sequence). With V trimmed by 11 bases and J by 5 bases, 7 bases remained unmatched. CDR3 sequence reads: CAGDRGGTEAFF. CDR3 nucleotide sequence: TGTGCCGGCGACAGGGGCGGTACTGAAGCTTTCTTT.

This clonotype was seen at least ten times. This rearrangement joins TRBV20-1 to TRBJ2-1; 7 bases match TRBD2. V was clipped by 0 bases and J by 8 bases; unmatched bases: 7. Germline assignment: CDR1 DFQATT and CDR2 SNEGSKA (reference sequence). The CDR3 runs to 14 residues. CDR3 sequence: CSAREAGVVDEQFF. Here the CDR3 DNA reads TGCAGTGCTAGAGAGGCGGGAGTCGTCGATGAGCAGTTCTTC.

This clonotype appeared many times. The rearrangement links TRBV7-2 to TRBJ2-1; D remains unclear. This CDR3 spans 13 amino acids. V was cut by 4 bases and J by 7 bases, with 11 bases left in between. The germline CDR1 and CDR2 sequences are SGHTA and FQGNSA. CDR3 residues: CASSSFYVNEQFF. The CDR3 DNA reads TGTGCCAGCAGCTCGTTTTATGTGAATGAGCAGTTCTTC.

This clonotype was counted many times. CDR3 region: CASSLSQLSGELFF. The CDR3 DNA sequence: TGCGCCAGCAGCTTGAGTCAACTCTCCGGGGAGCTGTTTTTT. The rearrangement uses TRBV5-1 and TRBJ2-2; D is unclear. Trimming shortened V by 1 base and J by 6 bases, and 10 bases separated the two germline ends. Germline assignment: CDR1 SGHRS and CDR2 YFSETQ. The CDR3 runs to 14 residues. Variable domain in full (rest from reference TRBV5-1 and TRBJ2-2): KAGVTQTPRYLIKTRGQQVTLSCSPISGHRSVSWYQQTPGQGLQFLFEYFSETQRNKGNFPGRFSGRQFSNSRSEMNVSTLELGDSALYLCASSLSQLSGELFFGEGSRLTVL.

This clonotype was counted at least ten times. This chain uses TRBV5-1 with TRBJ2-3; 7 bases agree with TRBD2. The CDR3 is made up of 14 amino acids. After removal of 4 bases from V and 2 bases from J, the junction contained 4 bases not matched to a gene. Germline V gene data show CDR1 as SGHRS and CDR2 as YFSETQ. The CDR3: CASSRTSYTDTQYF. CDR3 coding DNA: TGCGCCAGCAGCAGGACTAGTTACACAGATACGCAGTATTTT. The full variable domain, with the rest looked up from reference TRBV5-1 and TRBJ2-3, is KAGVTQTPRYLIKTRGQQVTLSCSPISGHRSVSWYQQTPGQGLQFLFEYFSETQRNKGNFPGRFSGRQFSNSRSEMNVSTLELGDSALYLCASSRTSYTDTQYFGPGTRLTVL.

The chain employs TRBV30 and TRBJ1-2; D is uncertain. The CDR3 consists of 14 residues. The V end lost 0 bases, the J end lost 8 bases, and 16 bases lay between the germline ends. Per germline, CDR1 GTSNPN and CDR2 SVGIG (reference sequence). CDR3 sequence (DNA): TGTGCCTGGAGTGTAAGGTCTGGGGTTGGCGGCTACACCTTC. Protein product: CAWSVRSGVGGYTF.

V and J are TRBV5-1 and TRBJ2-5; TRBD2 matches 9 bases. The CDR3 length is 18 residues. Germline V gene data show CDR1 as SGHRS and CDR2 as YFSETQ. V was pared by 1 base and J by 4 bases, with 14 bases of the junction left unmatched. Here the CDR3 DNA reads TGCGCCAGCAGCTTGATTAGCGGGAGTCTGGGGTCGATAGAGACCCAGTACTTC. It codes for CASSLISGSLGSIETQYF. Variable domain in full (rest from reference TRBV5-1 and TRBJ2-5): KAGVTQTPRYLIKTRGQQVTLSCSPISGHRSVSWYQQTPGQGLQFLFEYFSETQRNKGNFPGRFSGRQFSNSRSEMNVSTLELGDSALYLCASSLISGSLGSIETQYFGPGTRLLVL.

There are a few counts of this clonotype. The chain carries TRBV13 and TRBJ2-5; D is uncertain. Trimming pared 2 bases from V and 2 bases from J, leaving 9 bases between. Germline V gene sequence: CDR1 PRHDT, CDR2 FYEKMQ (reference sequence). This CDR3 is built from 14 residues. The CDR3 sequence: CASSLMQRQETQYF. DNA for the CDR3: TGTGCCAGCAGCTTAATGCAGAGACAAGAGACCCAGTACTTC. Full variable domain (missing parts from reference TRBV13 and TRBJ2-5): AAGVIQSPRHLIKEKRETATLKCYPIPRHDTVYWYQQGPGQDPQFLISFYEKMQSDKGSIPDRFSAQQFSDYHSELNMSSLELGDSALYFCASSLMQRQETQYFGPGTRLLVL.

In its sample, this clonotype was seen a few times. The DNA for the CDR3 is TGTGCCAGCAGCTTGGATGCTTGGGGAGCCACAGATACGCAGTATTTT. Translated, it gives CASSLDAWGATDTQYF. The chain couples TRBV5-5 to TRBJ2-3; maybe TRBD2 (5 bases). The CDR3 consists of 16 residues. Trimming removed 0 bases from V and 2 bases from J, with 13 bases in between. Germline CDR1 is SGHKS and CDR2 is YYEKEE (reference sequence).

To note about this clonotype: A single base separates this from a much larger clone, so it may be a read error. The chain uses TRBV5-1 and TRBJ1-1, with 7 positions matching TRBD1. The J segment lost 5 bases and the V segment lost 0 bases, leaving 10 bases of the junction unmatched. Germline assignment: CDR1 SGHRS and CDR2 YFSETQ. This CDR3 has 16 residues. The CDR3 DNA reads as TGCGCCAGCAGCTTGGCCCCGGACAGGAGGGGAACTGAAGCTTTCTTT. Translated, it gives CASSLAPDRRGTEAFF.

The chain couples TRBV7-8 to TRBJ2-2, with D uncertain. Germline loops: CDR1 SGHVS, CDR2 FQNEAQ. This CDR3 contains 18 residues. Trimming pared 1 base from V and 7 bases from J, leaving 22 bases between. This CDR3 reads CASSLEDADTYWSGELFF. For the CDR3, the DNA is TGTGCCAGCAGCTTAGAAGACGCCGACACTTATTGGAGCGGGGAGCTGTTTTTT. Variable domain in full (rest from reference TRBV7-8 and TRBJ2-2): GAGVSQSPRYKVAKRGQDVALRCDPISGHVSLFWYQQALGQGPEFLTYFQNEAQLDKSGLPSDRFFAERPEGSVSTLKIQRTQQEDSAVYLCASSLEDADTYWSGELFFGEGSRLTVL.

This clonotype has a handful of counts. The J gene is TRBJ2-7, the V gene TRBV5-1, with D possibly being TRBD2 (6 bases). Germline CDR1 SGHRS, CDR2 YFSETQ. V was shortened by 0 bases and J by 4 bases, with 11 bases between the two germline ends. There are 14 residues in the CDR3. CDR3 nucleotides: TGCGCCAGCAGCTTGGCTAATGGAGGGTACGAGCAGTACTTC. The encoded protein is CASSLANGGYEQYF.